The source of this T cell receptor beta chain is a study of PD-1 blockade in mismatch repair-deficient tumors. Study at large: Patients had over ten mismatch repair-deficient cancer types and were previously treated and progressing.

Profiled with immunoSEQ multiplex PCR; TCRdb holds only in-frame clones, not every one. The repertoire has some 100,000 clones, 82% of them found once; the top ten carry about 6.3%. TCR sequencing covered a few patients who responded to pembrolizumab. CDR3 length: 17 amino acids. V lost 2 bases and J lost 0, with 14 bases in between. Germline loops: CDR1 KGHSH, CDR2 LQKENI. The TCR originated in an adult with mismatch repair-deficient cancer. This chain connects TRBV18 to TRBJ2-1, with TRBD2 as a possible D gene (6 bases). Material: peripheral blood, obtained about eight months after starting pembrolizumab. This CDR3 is CASSPNGLSSSYNEQFF. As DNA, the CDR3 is TGTGCCAGCTCACCAAACGGACTATCCAGCTCCTACAATGAGCAGTTCTTC.